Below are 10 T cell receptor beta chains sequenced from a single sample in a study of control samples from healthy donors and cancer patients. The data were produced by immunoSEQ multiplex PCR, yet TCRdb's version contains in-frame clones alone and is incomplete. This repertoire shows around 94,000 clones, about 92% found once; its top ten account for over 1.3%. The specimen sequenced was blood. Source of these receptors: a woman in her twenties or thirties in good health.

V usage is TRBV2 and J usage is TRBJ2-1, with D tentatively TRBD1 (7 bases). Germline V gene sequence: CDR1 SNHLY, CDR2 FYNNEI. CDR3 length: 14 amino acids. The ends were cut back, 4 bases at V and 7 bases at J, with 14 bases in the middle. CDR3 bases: TGTGCCAGCAGTGCGCGGTCAGGGGGGAATGAGCAGTTCTTC. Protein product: CASSARSGGNEQFF.

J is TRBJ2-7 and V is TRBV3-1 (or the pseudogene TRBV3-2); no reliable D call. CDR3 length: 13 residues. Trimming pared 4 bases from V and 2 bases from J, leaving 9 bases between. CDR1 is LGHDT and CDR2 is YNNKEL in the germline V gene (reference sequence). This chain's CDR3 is CASSPRATYEQYF. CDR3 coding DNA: TGTGCCAGCAGCCCCCGGGCAACCTACGAGCAGTACTTC.

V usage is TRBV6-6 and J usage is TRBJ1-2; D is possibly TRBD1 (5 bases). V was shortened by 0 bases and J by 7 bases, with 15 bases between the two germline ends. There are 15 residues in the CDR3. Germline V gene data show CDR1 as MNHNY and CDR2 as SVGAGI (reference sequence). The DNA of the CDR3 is TGTGCCAGCAGTTACTCCGGGGTACAGGTTGGTGGCTACACCTTC. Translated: CASSYSGVQVGGYTF.

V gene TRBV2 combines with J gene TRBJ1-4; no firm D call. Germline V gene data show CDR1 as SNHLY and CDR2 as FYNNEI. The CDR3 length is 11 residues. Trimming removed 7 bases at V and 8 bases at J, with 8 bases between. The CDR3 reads CASIREEKLFF. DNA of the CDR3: TGTGCCAGCATTAGGGAGGAAAAACTGTTTTTT.

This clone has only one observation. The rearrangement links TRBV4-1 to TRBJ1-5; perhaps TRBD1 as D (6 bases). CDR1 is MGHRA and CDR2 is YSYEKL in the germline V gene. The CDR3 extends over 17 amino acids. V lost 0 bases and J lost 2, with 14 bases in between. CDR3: CASSQDRGDSGNQPQHF. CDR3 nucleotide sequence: TGCGCCAGCAGCCAAGATAGGGGGGATAGTGGCAATCAGCCCCAGCATTTT.

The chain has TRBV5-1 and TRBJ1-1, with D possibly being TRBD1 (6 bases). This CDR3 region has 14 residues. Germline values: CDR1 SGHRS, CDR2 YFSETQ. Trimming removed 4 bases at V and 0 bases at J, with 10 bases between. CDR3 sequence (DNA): TGCGCCAGCAGCCCGGGACACTTGAACACTGAAGCTTTCTTT. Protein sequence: CASSPGHLNTEAFF.

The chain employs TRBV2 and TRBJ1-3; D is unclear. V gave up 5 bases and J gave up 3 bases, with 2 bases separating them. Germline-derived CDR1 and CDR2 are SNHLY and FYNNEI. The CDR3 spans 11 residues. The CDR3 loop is CASSLGNTIYF. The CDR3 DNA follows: TGTGCCAGCAGTCTTGGAAACACCATATATTTT.

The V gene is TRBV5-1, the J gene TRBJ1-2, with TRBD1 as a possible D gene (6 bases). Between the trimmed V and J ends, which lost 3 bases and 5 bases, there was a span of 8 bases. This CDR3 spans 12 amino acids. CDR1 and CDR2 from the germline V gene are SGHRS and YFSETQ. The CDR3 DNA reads TGCGCCAGCAGCTGGGACATGTATGGCTACACCTTC. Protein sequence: CASSWDMYGYTF.

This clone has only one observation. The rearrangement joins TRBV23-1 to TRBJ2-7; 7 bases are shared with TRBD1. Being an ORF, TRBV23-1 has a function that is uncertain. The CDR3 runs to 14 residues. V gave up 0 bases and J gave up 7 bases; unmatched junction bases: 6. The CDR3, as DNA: TGCGCCAGCAGTCAATCGTCGGCAGGGGGTGAGCAGTACTTC. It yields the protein CASSQSSAGGEQYF.

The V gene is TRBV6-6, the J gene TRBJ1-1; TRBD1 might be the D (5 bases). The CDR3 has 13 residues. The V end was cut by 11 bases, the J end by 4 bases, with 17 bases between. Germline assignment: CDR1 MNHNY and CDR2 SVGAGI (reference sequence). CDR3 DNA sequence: TGTGCCGGCTCCCGGGACCTCACCACTGAAGCTTTCTTT. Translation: CAGSRDLTTEAFF.